This T cell receptor (beta chain) came from a study of blood T cell repertoires in COVID-19. Turning to the study itself: From T cells, B-cell-depleted T cells, or PBMCs came the material, which was cDNA or gDNA.

Study processing details: Amplifying reference gene primers gave estimates of nucleated cell counts. Profiled with immunoSEQ multiplex PCR; TCRdb holds only in-frame clones, not every one. D and trimming come from the DNA, and the V and J calls and clone size come from that table. Here the sample spans about 170,000 clones, about four fifths being singletons. The CDR3 runs 13 residues. CDR1 is SGHTA, CDR2 FQGTGA, per germline. V lost 3 bases, J lost 4 bases, and 10 bases lay in between. This TCR came from a woman aged 80 or over with active or convalescent COVID-19. The material sequenced was peripheral blood. This chain joins TRBV7-3 and TRBJ2-7; D not resolved. The CDR3 loop reads CASSLAVGYEQYF. CDR3 nucleotides: TGTGCCAGCAGCTTGGCGGTGGGTTACGAGCAGTACTTC.